Listed here is a single TCR beta chain. Trimming removed 7 bases at V and 6 bases at J, with 15 bases between. The CDR3 sequence is 14 residues long. Per the germline V gene, CDR1 is SNHLY and CDR2 is FYNNEI. The data are from a study of blood T cell repertoires in COVID-19. Background on the study: The samples span acute and convalescent COVID-19 from the United States, Italy and Spain. Nucleic acid was either cDNA or gDNA, and it came from T cells, B-cell-depleted T cells, or PBMCs.

Study processing details: Estimated nucleated cell counts came from reference gene primer amplification. Using immunoSEQ multiplex PCR, the repertoire was profiled, and TCRdb retains in-frame clones only, with some absent. V and J calls plus clone size are reproduced from that table; the DNA served to infer D and trimming. The sample yields 250,000 to 300,000 clones, 86% seen once. The chain is built from TRBV2 and TRBJ1-4; possible D gene TRBD1, 5 bases. The specimen sequenced was peripheral blood. The origin of this receptor is a young man with active or convalescent COVID-19. CDR3 in amino acids: CASTTGTWHEKLFF. The CDR3 DNA reads as TGTGCCAGCACTACCGGGACTTGGCATGAAAAACTGTTTTTT.